This TCR beta chain was documented in a study of technical replicates of blood from a handful of donors. This clone was detected only a few times. Clones were read by immunoSEQ multiplex PCR, and TCRdb kept only the in-frame ones, dropping some. The sample includes about 17,000 clones, around 86% of them seen just once. The germline V gene encodes CDR1 WNHNN and CDR2 SYGVQD (reference sequence). This CDR3 comprises 14 residues. V gave up 2 bases and J gave up 3 bases; unmatched junction bases: 1. V and J are TRBV10-1 and TRBJ2-7; 10 bases are a match to TRBD2. The sample consisted of PBMCs. This sequence was found in a human donor in good health. CDR3 amino acids: CASSERTSGYEQYF. The CDR3 nucleotides are TGCGCCAGCAGTGAGAGGACTAGCGGCTACGAGCAGTACTTC.